A selection of T cell receptor beta chains follows, all from one sample in a study of cytomegalovirus exposure and HLA in healthy donors. Generated by immunoSEQ multiplex PCR, the TCRdb table keeps only in-frame clones and is missing some. The profile covers approximately 170,000 clones, with 60% to 80% appearing a single time and around 2.8% taken by the ten largest. The specimen sequenced was PBMCs. Receptors originate from a woman in her forties in good health and CMV-seropositive. Each CDR3 is given with its conserved first and last residue. The order of the fields is clone size, D gene, J gene, V gene, CDR3 DNA, CDR3 protein. A D gene is named only where the DNA matches it firmly. The listing skips clone size in some rows; elsewhere it reads once, few, many or a size class.

once,-,TRBJ1-2,TRBV14,TGTGCCAGCAGCCAAGAACAGGCAAGAGGCTACACCTTC,CASSQEQARGYTF
few,-,TRBJ1-3,TRBV7-2,TGTGCCAGCAGCTTAGTAGAGACCATATATTTT,CASSLVETIYF
once,-,TRBJ1-3,TRBV7-2,TGTGCCAGCAGCTTAGCGAGTTACACCATATATTTT,CASSLASYTIYF
-,TRBD1,TRBJ1-5,TRBV2,TGTGCCAGCAGTTTAGACAGGGACAATCAGCCCCAGCATTTT,CASSLDRDNQPQHF
-,-,TRBJ1-4,TRBV21-1,TGTGCCAGCAGCAAGGGACAGCCTAATGAAAAACTGTTTTTT,CASSKGQPNEKLFF
-,TRBD1,TRBJ2-1,TRBV7-2,TGTGCCAGCAGCTTAAATCGACAGGGGGAAGGCAATGAGCAGTTCTTC,CASSLNRQGEGNEQFF
few,TRBD2,TRBJ2-7,TRBV13,TGTGCCAGCAGCCTACGGACTAGCGGGAGCCCCTACGAGCAGTACTTC,CASSLRTSGSPYEQYF
-,-,TRBJ1-2,TRBV29-1,TGCAGCGTTGAAGGTACAGGGAACGGCTACACCTTC,CSVEGTGNGYTF
-,-,TRBJ1-1,TRBV5-1,TGCGCCAGCAGCTTGGATGGAGGACCGTTCGAAGCTTTCTTT,CASSLDGGPFEAFF
few,TRBD2,TRBJ2-3,TRBV7-8,TGTGCCAGCAGCCCCACAGCGGGGAGGGCAGATACGCAGTATTTT,CASSPTAGRADTQYF
few,TRBD1,TRBJ2-7,TRBV7-2,TGTGCCAGCAGCTTAGTTGGGACAGGGGGCGCGTACGAGCAGTACTTC,CASSLVGTGGAYEQYF
-,-,TRBJ1-2,TRBV6-5,TGTGCCAGCAGTTACTCGAGCCAGGCTAACTATGGCTACACCTTC,CASSYSSQANYGYTF
once,TRBD1,TRBJ1-5,TRBV19,TGTGCCAGTAGTCCGCGACAGGGGGGAATTGGCAATCAGCCCCAGCATTTT,CASSPRQGGIGNQPQHF
-,-,TRBJ1-2,TRBV19,TGTGCCAGTAGTATAGCCCAGTTCTCCTATGGCTACACCTTC,CASSIAQFSYGYTF